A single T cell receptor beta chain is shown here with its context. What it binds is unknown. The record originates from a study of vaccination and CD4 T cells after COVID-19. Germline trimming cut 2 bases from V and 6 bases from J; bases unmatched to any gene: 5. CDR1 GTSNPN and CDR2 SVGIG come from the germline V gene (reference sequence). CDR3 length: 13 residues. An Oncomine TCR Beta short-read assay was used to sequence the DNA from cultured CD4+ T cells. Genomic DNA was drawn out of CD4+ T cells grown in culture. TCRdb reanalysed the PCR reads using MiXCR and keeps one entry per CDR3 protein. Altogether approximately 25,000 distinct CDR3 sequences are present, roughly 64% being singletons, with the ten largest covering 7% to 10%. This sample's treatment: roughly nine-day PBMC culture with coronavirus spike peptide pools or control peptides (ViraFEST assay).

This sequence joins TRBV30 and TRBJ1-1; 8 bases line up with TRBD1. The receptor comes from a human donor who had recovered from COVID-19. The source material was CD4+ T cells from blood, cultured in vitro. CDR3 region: CAWSLNRGAEAFF. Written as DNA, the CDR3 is TGTGCCTGGAGTCTAAACAGGGGGGCTGAAGCTTTCTTT.